This TCR beta chain came from a study of blood T cell repertoires in COVID-19. Overall study: Both acute and convalescent COVID-19 samples were obtained from the United States, Italy and Spain. In each case, the material was cDNA or gDNA derived from T cells, B-cell-depleted T cells, or PBMCs.

In the study's own analysis: Reference gene primer amplification in the assay estimated nucleated cell counts. Clones were read by immunoSEQ multiplex PCR, and TCRdb kept only the in-frame ones, dropping some. V, J and clone size were drawn from that table, and D and trimming were deduced from the DNA. This table has fewer than 60,000 clones, around 87% appearing once. This CDR3 contains 17 residues. Between the trimmed V and J ends, which lost 3 bases and 4 bases, there was a span of 20 bases. Germline loops: CDR1 SGDLS, CDR2 YYNGEE. Sequencing was done on a sample of peripheral blood. This clonotype originated in a man aged 50 or older with acute or convalescent COVID-19. The gene calls are TRBV9 and TRBJ2-1, with a tentative D call TRBD1 (6 bases). The CDR3, as DNA: TGTGCCAGCAGCGAAATCCCAGGGGCGCTTAGTTACAATGAGCAGTTCTTC. It yields the protein CASSEIPGALSYNEQFF.